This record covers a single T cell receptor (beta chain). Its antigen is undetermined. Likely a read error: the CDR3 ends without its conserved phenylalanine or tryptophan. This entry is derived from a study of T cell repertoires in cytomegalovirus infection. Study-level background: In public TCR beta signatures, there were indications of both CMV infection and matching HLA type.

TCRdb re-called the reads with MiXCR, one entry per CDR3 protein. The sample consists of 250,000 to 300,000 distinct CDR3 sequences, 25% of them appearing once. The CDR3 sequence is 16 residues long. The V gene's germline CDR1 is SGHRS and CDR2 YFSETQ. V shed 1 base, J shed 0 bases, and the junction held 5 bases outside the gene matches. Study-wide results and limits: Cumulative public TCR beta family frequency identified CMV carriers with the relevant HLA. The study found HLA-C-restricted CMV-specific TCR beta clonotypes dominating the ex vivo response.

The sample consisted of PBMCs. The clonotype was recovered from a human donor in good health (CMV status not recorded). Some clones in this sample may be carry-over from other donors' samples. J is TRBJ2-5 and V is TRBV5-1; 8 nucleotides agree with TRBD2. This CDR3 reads CASSLTSGYNQETQYI. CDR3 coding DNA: TGCGCCAGCAGCTTGACTAGCGGATATAACCAAGAGACCCAGTACATC.